These 21 T cell receptor beta chains were sequenced from one sample in a study of read filtering for tumor transcriptome and immune sequencing (dated by TCRdb to 2018 to 2021). The sequencer listed for this sample is Illumina HiSeq 4000. TCR libraries were built from approximately 400 ng RNA with the Immunoverse kit, using molecular barcoded adaptors covering alpha/delta and beta/gamma chains. TCRdb passed the public sequencing reads through fastp at Q25 and MiXCR, retaining productive beta sequences. Rows merge per CDR3 protein into single entries with the most common DNA and genes. This sample is represented by 8,500 to 9,500 distinct CDR3 sequences; about 17% of them were singletons. Less than 30% of the sample goes to the ten largest clones. What was sequenced was a population of CD138-negative cells sorted from bone marrow. The cell subset or site tag for this specimen amounts to: bone marrow mononuclear cells depleted of CD138+ plasma/myeloma cells by negative magnetic selection. These receptors were collected from a donor aged 40 or older with multiple myeloma.

Of note for this clonotype: This sequence may be a read error, since a much larger clone differs from it by one base. The chain links TRBV7-2 to TRBJ2-3; D might be TRBD2 (7 bases). Between the trimmed V and J ends, which lost 4 bases and 2 bases, there was a span of 13 bases. Per germline, CDR1 SGHTA and CDR2 FQGNSA. The CDR3 extends over 15 amino acids. The CDR3 DNA reads as TGTGCCAGCAGCTCAGGGGCGGGGGCCACAGATACGCAGTATTTT. Encoded protein: CASSSGAGATDTQYF. Using reference TRBV7-2 and TRBJ2-3 for the parts outside the CDR3, the full variable domain is GAGVSQSPSNKVTEKGKDVELRCDPISGHTALYWYRQSLGQGLEFLIYFQGNSAPDKSGLPSDRFSAERTGGSVSTLTIQRTQQEDSAVYLCASSSGAGATDTQYFGPGTRLTVL.

This clonotype has a count of ten or more. The genes are TRBV29-1 and TRBJ1-5; weak D call: TRBD1 (6 bases). CDR3 length equals 13 residues. The germline CDR1 and CDR2 sequences are SQVTM and ANQGSEA. Trimming stripped 6 bases from V and 1 base from J, with 10 bases between. Here the CDR3 reads CSVGGGSNQPQHF. CDR3 sequence (DNA): TGCAGCGTGGGGGGCGGAAGCAATCAGCCCCAGCATTTT.

This clonotype has at least ten counts. Here the CDR3 reads CSVTQGSNQPQHF. The CDR3 DNA sequence: TGCAGCGTTACACAGGGCAGCAATCAGCCCCAGCATTTT. V usage is TRBV29-1 and J usage is TRBJ1-5; TRBD1 might be the D (6 bases). Germline CDR1 reads SQVTM; CDR2 reads ANQGSEA. Trimming cost V 5 bases and J 1 base, with 9 bases left between them. The CDR3 has 13 residues.

This clonotype was counted at least ten times. The chain links TRBV5-8 to TRBJ1-1; no definite D call. V was cut by 0 bases and J by 1 base, with 4 bases left in between. The CDR3 runs 13 residues. Germline CDR1 and CDR2: SGHTS and YDEGEE. CDR3 in amino acids: CASSLGGNTEAFF. DNA of the CDR3: TGTGCCAGCAGCTTGGGGGGGAACACTGAAGCTTTCTTT.

This clonotype was detected ten times or more. J is TRBJ1-1 and V is TRBV6-5; D ambiguous. The V gene's germline CDR1 is MNHEY and CDR2 SVGAGI. There are 12 residues in the CDR3. Trimming stripped 5 bases from V and 2 bases from J, with 6 bases between. DNA for the CDR3: TGTGCCAGCAGTCGAGGTAACACTGAAGCTTTCTTT. Translating gives CASSRGNTEAFF.

By frequency in the sample, this clonotype is medium-sized. The rearrangement joins TRBV20-1 to TRBJ2-1, with 8 positions matching TRBD2. The V gene's germline CDR1 is DFQATT and CDR2 SNEGSKA (reference sequence). Unmatched junction bases numbered 7, after V lost 3 bases and J lost 3 bases. There are 15 residues in the CDR3. The CDR3 reads CSARSGRGIYNEQFF. CDR3 bases: TGCAGTGCTAGGAGCGGGAGAGGGATCTACAATGAGCAGTTCTTC.

In its sample, this clonotype was seen many times. The chain uses TRBV7-8 and TRBJ2-5; 11 bases are shared with TRBD1. V shed 5 bases, J shed 7 bases, and the junction held 15 bases outside the gene matches. This CDR3 contains 17 residues. Germline V CDR1 and CDR2: SGHVS, FQNEAQ. CDR3: CASSQDSGTGGQATQYF. The CDR3 DNA reads TGTGCCAGCAGCCAAGACTCGGGGACAGGGGGACAGGCGACCCAGTACTTC.

This clonotype has more than one count but fewer than ten. The junction differs from germline at one of its ends, possibly a read error. The genes are TRBV29-1 and TRBJ2-1; tentatively, D is TRBD1 (5 bases). Germline values: CDR1 SQVTM, CDR2 ANQGSEA. The CDR3 is 15 amino acids. CDR3 DNA sequence: TGCAGCGTAGCCGGGCCAGGGCCGGCCTACAATGAGCAGTTCTTT. This codes for CSVAGPGPAYNEQFF.

On this clonotype itself: A far larger clone is just one base off, so this is likely a read error. The chain is built from TRBV6-5 and TRBJ2-3; D might be TRBD1 or TRBD2, each matching 6 bases. The germline V gene has CDR1 MNHEY and CDR2 SVGAGI. This CDR3 contains 15 residues. CDR3 protein: CASTDRGPDLDTRYF. The CDR3 DNA is TGTGCCAGCACAGATCGGGGGCCCGACCTCGATACGCGGTATTTT.

This clonotype is medium-sized by share. The chain has TRBV20-1 and TRBJ1-4; TRBD1 matches 7 bases. The CDR3 sequence is 15 residues long. Germline CDR1 is DFQATT and CDR2 is SNEGSKA (reference sequence). Trimming at V came to 5 bases and at J to 0 bases, leaving 6 bases not matched to a gene. CDR3 bases: TGCAGTGCTTCGGACAGGCAGCCAACTAATGAAAAACTGTTTTTT. This encodes CSASDRQPTNEKLFF.

Worth noting for this clonotype: This CDR3 is missing its conserved last phenylalanine or tryptophan, likely due to a read error. The DNA is omitted, as the CDR3 cannot be located on it reliably, and the CDR3 follows TCRdb's listing. The rearrangement joins TRBV28 to TRBJ2-7; the tabulated D call, TRBD1, remains unverified against the DNA. The germline V gene encodes CDR1 MDHEN and CDR2 SYDVKM. The CDR3 numbers 12 amino acids, ends counted. The chain's CDR3 is CASSLLGVEQHS.

This clonotype was found many times. V and J are TRBV24-1 and TRBJ2-1; 7 nucleotides match TRBD1. From germline, CDR1 is KGHDR and CDR2 SFDVKD. The CDR3 covers 14 residues. V lost 3 bases, J lost 7 bases, and 5 bases stayed unmatched. CDR3 in DNA: TGTGCCACCAGTGATACAGGGGCGCGAAATGAGCAGTTCTTC. Amino acids: CATSDTGARNEQFF.

This clonotype was found many times. This sequence joins TRBV4-1 and TRBJ2-2; a weak D match, TRBD1 (6 bases). Germline loops: CDR1 MGHRA, CDR2 YSYEKL. V was shortened by 4 bases and J by 6 bases, with 9 bases between the two germline ends. The CDR3 contains 13 residues. The CDR3 nucleotides read TGCGCCAGCAGCCTTCAGGGGTCCGGGGAGCTGTTTTTT. Amino acids: CASSLQGSGELFF.

This clonotype came up many times. V gene TRBV29-1 combines with J gene TRBJ1-2; maybe TRBD1 (6 bases). The germline CDR1 and CDR2 sequences are SQVTM and ANQGSEA. V lost 6 bases, J lost 6 bases, and 14 bases lay in between. This CDR3 is 12 amino acids long. The CDR3 region is CSVLRGGDGYTF. CDR3 bases: TGCAGCGTACTCCGCGGGGGCGATGGCTACACCTTC. Full variable domain (outside the CDR3, taken from reference TRBV29-1 and TRBJ1-2): SAVISQKPSRDICQRGTSLTIQCQVDSQVTMMFWYRQQPGQSLTLIATANQGSEATYESGFVIDKFPISRPNLTFSTLTVSNMSPEDSSIYLCSVLRGGDGYTFGSGTRLTVV.

This clonotype was seen many times. The rearrangement joins TRBV6-1 to TRBJ2-1, with 8 positions matching TRBD2. V was clipped by 1 base and J by 2 bases; unmatched bases: 1. Germline V CDR1 and CDR2: MNHNS, SASEGT. There are 15 residues in the CDR3. The CDR3 loop is CASSEEAGAYNEQFF. CDR3 sequence (DNA): TGTGCCAGCAGTGAAGAAGCGGGAGCCTACAATGAGCAGTTCTTC.

By sample share, this clonotype is medium-sized. The chain is built from TRBV2 and TRBJ2-1; 7 bases agree with TRBD1. This CDR3 is built from 13 residues. The germline V gene has CDR1 SNHLY and CDR2 FYNNEI. V was pared by 11 bases and J by 0 bases, with 4 bases of the junction left unmatched. CDR3: CAARQGSYNEQFF. CDR3 bases: TGTGCCGCAAGACAGGGCTCCTACAATGAGCAGTTCTTC.

This clonotype occurred many times. DNA for the CDR3: TGCGCAATCTTCGGCCGGAATGAAAAACTGTTTTTT. Its translation is CAIFGRNEKLFF. The chain recombines TRBV20-1 with TRBJ1-4; D is unclear. The CDR3 runs 12 residues. Germline V gene sequence: CDR1 DFQATT, CDR2 SNEGSKA (reference sequence).

This clonotype is labeled as medium-sized. J is TRBJ2-1 and V is TRBV4-3; TRBD2 agrees at 7 bases. The germline CDR1 and CDR2 sequences are LGHNA and YSLEER. The CDR3 extends over 16 amino acids. V was pared by 0 bases and J by 3 bases, with 5 bases of the junction left unmatched. The CDR3: CASSQDGGGVYNEQFF. CDR3 bases: TGCGCCAGCAGCCAAGATGGGGGAGGGGTCTACAATGAGCAGTTCTTC.

At least ten counts were recorded for this clonotype. The rearrangement links TRBV29-1 to TRBJ2-7; tentatively, D is TRBD1 (6 bases). Trimming took 8 bases from V and 1 from J, leaving 15 bases between them. The CDR3 sequence is 13 residues long. In germline, CDR1 is SQVTM, CDR2 ANQGSEA. The CDR3 protein is CSYEVQGSYEQYF. CDR3 nucleotides: TGCAGCTATGAGGTCCAGGGGTCCTACGAGCAGTACTTC.

This clonotype was counted many times. V and J are TRBV11-2 and TRBJ2-3; D is unclear. This CDR3 comprises 12 residues. V lost 1 base and J lost 5, with 4 bases in between. In germline, CDR1 is SGHAT, CDR2 FQNNGV. This CDR3 is CASSLVGDTQYF. CDR3 nucleotide sequence: TGTGCCAGCAGCTTAGTGGGAGATACGCAGTATTTT. Full variable domain (remainder filled in from reference TRBV11-2 and TRBJ2-3): EAGVAQSPRYKIIEKRQSVAFWCNPISGHATLYWYQQILGQGPKLLIQFQNNGVVDDSQLPKDRFSAERLKGVDSTLKIQPAKLEDSAVYLCASSLVGDTQYFGPGTRLTVL.

This clonotype came up many times. With a much larger clone just one base away, this may be a read error. The chain employs TRBV5-1 and TRBJ2-1; D possibly corresponds to TRBD2 (6 bases). The CDR3 extends over 14 amino acids. Per germline, CDR1 SGHRS and CDR2 YFSETQ. This CDR3 is CASSLANSYNGQFF. The CDR3 region has the DNA TGCGCCAGCAGTCTAGCGAACTCCTACAATGGGCAGTTCTTC.